The present TCR beta chain was sequenced within a study of PD-L1 blockade in urothelial cancer. For the study at large: The patients had undergone anywhere from 0 to 3 prior chemotherapy regimens. Analyzed time points were 3 weeks (second dose) and 6 weeks after therapy began. Study results and limitations: When measured at 3 weeks, tumor-associated blood clones expanded more in durable-benefit patients.

This CDR3 is 16 amino acids long. In germline, CDR1 is MDHEN, CDR2 SYDVKM. V shed 5 bases and J shed 1 base, with 17 bases lying between them. Assay: immunoSEQ multiplex PCR; the TCRdb copy retains only in-frame clones and omits some. The sample consists of fewer than 30,000 clones, 84% of them appearing once. Of note for this clone: The target antigen is unknown.

The chain joins TRBV28 to TRBJ2-5, with D perhaps matching TRBD2 (6 bases). Sequences were derived from PBMCs, sampled around atezolizumab (anti-PD-L1) treatment. The receptor comes from a man aged 65-85 years with urothelial cancer. CDR3 amino acids: CASSPFRGGLQETQYF. The DNA of the CDR3 is TGTGCCAGCAGTCCTTTTAGAGGAGGGCTCCAAGAGACCCAGTACTTC.